Reported below is one T cell receptor beta chain. This sample is part of a study of T cell responses to AZD1222 COVID-19 vaccine. The assay was immunoSEQ multiplex PCR, and TCRdb's table has in-frame clones only and misses some. The sample shows over 100,000 clones, around nine tenths of them seen only once. The V and J ends lost 8 bases and 5 bases respectively, with 19 bases between them. This CDR3 contains 15 residues. Germline values: CDR1 SGHTA, CDR2 FQGNSA. Sample: peripheral blood, taken on day 0 of AZD1222 vaccination. The chain carries TRBV7-2 and TRBJ2-1; TRBD2 is a possible D gene (5 bases). The TCR comes from an adult in good health. The CDR3 bases are TGTGCCAGCGGCACCCCCCGCGGGTTACACAATGAGCAGTTCTTC. Its protein is CASGTPRGLHNEQFF.